This T cell receptor (beta chain) was recorded in a study of blood T cells in healthy people across ages. Turning to the study itself: Capture via template switching afforded approximately one barcoded beta molecule per two T cells.

The authors ran a second PCR of about 6 to 12 cycles using a sample-barcoded 5' primer and a J-beta primer mix. TCRdb reprocessed the 5' RACE reads with MiXCR, giving one entry per CDR3 protein. The table includes roughly 410,000 distinct CDR3 sequences, roughly half detected once. V dropped 0 bases and J dropped 3; count of bases not matched to a gene: 6. The germline gives CDR1 GTSNPN, CDR2 SVGIG (reference sequence). The CDR3 contains 15 residues. The sample was blood. The receptor comes from a man in his fifties or sixties in good health. The chain combines TRBV30 with TRBJ2-7, with 9 bases lining up with TRBD1. The CDR3 loop is CAWSVGTGIVYEQYF. The CDR3 DNA sequence: TGTGCCTGGAGTGTAGGGACAGGGATCGTCTACGAGCAGTACTTC.